This T cell receptor (beta chain) emerged from a study of blood T cells in healthy people across ages. This clonotype was picked up one time. The V gene's germline CDR1 is SGDLS and CDR2 YYNGEE. V dropped 1 base and J dropped 8; count of bases not matched to a gene: 0. The CDR3 is 12 residues long. PCR was performed a second time for about 7 to 12 cycles using a sample-barcoded 5' primer and a J-beta primer mix. TCRdb independently ran MiXCR on the 5' RACE reads; one entry per CDR3 protein. Here the sample spans 1.5 million to 2 million distinct CDR3 sequences, approximately 50% being singletons. The sample taken for sequencing was blood. The V gene is TRBV9, the J gene TRBJ2-1; 7 bases fit TRBD2. This receptor was identified in a middle-aged woman in good health. CDR3 coding DNA: TGTGCCAGCAGCGTACGGGAGGATGAGCAGTTCTTC. Amino acid sequence: CASSVREDEQFF.